These 27 T cell receptor beta chains originate from one sample sequenced in a study of shared clonotypes between healthy human individuals. The method was immunoSEQ multiplex PCR; TCRdb's version includes in-frame clones alone and lacks a portion of them. The table shows about 2.3 million clones, with approximately 95% occurring only once. The material sequenced was naive CD4+ T cells from PBMCs. Subset noted: CD45RA+ positively selected. These receptors came from a man between 18 and 35 years old in good health. Some clones in this sample may be carry-over from other donors' samples.

The chain recombines TRBV11-2 with TRBJ2-2; 8 bases agree with TRBD1. In germline, CDR1 is SGHAT, CDR2 FQNNGV. The CDR3 length is 15 residues. Trimming cost V 5 bases and J 3 bases; bases outside gene matches: 5. The CDR3 spells CASSPDRGHTGELFF. DNA for the CDR3: TGTGCCAGCAGCCCTGACAGGGGCCACACCGGGGAGCTGTTTTTT. The full variable domain, completed using reference TRBV11-2 and TRBJ2-2, is EAGVAQSPRYKIIEKRQSVAFWCNPISGHATLYWYQQILGQGPKLLIQFQNNGVVDDSQLPKDRFSAERLKGVDSTLKIQPAKLEDSAVYLCASSPDRGHTGELFFGEGSRLTVL.

A remark on this clone: Other DNA sequences of this sample code for an identical CDR3. The chain carries TRBV5-1 and TRBJ2-1; 10 bases fit TRBD2. CDR3 length: 16 amino acids. The J segment lost 2 bases and the V segment lost 0 bases, leaving 2 bases of the junction unmatched. Germline CDR1 SGHRS, CDR2 YFSETQ. DNA for the CDR3: TGCGCCAGCAGCTTGGCCAGCGGGAGGGCCTACAATGAGCAGTTCTTC. Translated: CASSLASGRAYNEQFF.

The chain has TRBV7-9 and TRBJ2-1, with D maybe TRBD2 (6 bases). From germline, CDR1 is SEHNR and CDR2 FQNEAQ (reference sequence). The CDR3 length is 15 residues. V was cut by 5 bases and J by 5 bases, with 16 bases left in between. Here the CDR3 DNA reads TGTGCCAGCAGCCCTCGGGGGTCGAACAACAATGAGCAGTTCTTC. It encodes CASSPRGSNNNEQFF.

V usage is TRBV7-9 and J usage is TRBJ2-1; a possible D gene is TRBD1 (6 bases). Germline V CDR1 and CDR2: SEHNR, FQNEAQ (reference sequence). The CDR3 has 15 residues. Deletions cut 5 bases from V and 1 base from J, with 12 bases between. CDR3 bases: TGTGCCAGCAGCATCAGGACAGCTTCCTACAATGAGCAGTTCTTC. Translated, it gives CASSIRTASYNEQFF.

The chain has TRBV14 and TRBJ2-1; 7 nucleotides agree with TRBD2. The CDR3 totals 17 residues. V gave up 4 bases and J gave up 6 bases; unmatched junction bases: 15. Per the germline V gene, CDR1 is SGHDN and CDR2 is FVKESK. CDR3 sequence reads: CASSLLAVPFRGNEQFF. The CDR3 DNA sequence: TGTGCCAGCAGCCTTCTAGCGGTCCCCTTTAGGGGCAATGAGCAGTTCTTC.

A single count supports this clone. The chain combines TRBV9 with TRBJ1-2, with 8 bases identical to TRBD1. The CDR3 is 16 amino acids. The V gene's germline CDR1 is SGDLS and CDR2 YYNGEE. Trimming cost V 0 bases and J 7 bases; bases outside gene matches: 11. In nucleotides, the CDR3 is TGTGCCAGCAGCGTAGGGCAAGGACAGGGTCTGGGTGGCTACACCTTC. This encodes CASSVGQGQGLGGYTF.

This clone was picked up one time. This chain joins TRBV19 and TRBJ2-2, with 8 bases that match TRBD2. V lost 3 bases to trimming and J lost 7 bases; unmatched junction nucleotides: 7. Germline loops: CDR1 LNHDA, CDR2 SQIVND (reference sequence). This CDR3 contains 15 residues. CDR3 residues: CASSMGSGSLGELFF. The CDR3 DNA follows: TGTGCCAGTAGTATGGGGAGCGGGAGCCTCGGGGAGCTGTTTTTT.

The genes are TRBV6-6 and TRBJ2-7; TRBD1 or TRBD2 may be the D gene (5 bases each). The ends were cut back, 2 bases at V and 3 bases at J, with 11 bases in the middle. From germline, CDR1 is MNHNY and CDR2 SVGAGI (reference sequence). The CDR3 is 14 amino acids. CDR3 DNA sequence: TGTGCCAGCAGTTACGGGACGGAAGTCTACGAGCAGTACTTC. Translated: CASSYGTEVYEQYF.

For this clone: This same CDR3 is encoded by further DNA sequences in the sample. This chain uses TRBV5-1 with TRBJ1-1; D remains ambiguous. This CDR3 is built from 12 residues. V dropped 0 bases and J dropped 3 bases, with 3 bases sitting between them. From germline, CDR1 is SGHRS and CDR2 YFSETQ. The CDR3: CASSLDDTEAFF. CDR3 nucleotides: TGCGCCAGCAGCTTGGATGACACTGAAGCTTTCTTT.

V usage is TRBV4-3 and J usage is TRBJ2-2; D remains unclear. This CDR3 has 14 amino acids. Trimming shortened V by 3 bases and J by 0 bases, and 5 bases separated the two germline ends. Germline V lookup: CDR1 LGHNA, CDR2 YSLEER. The CDR3 sequence is CASSHTPNTGELFF. CDR3 bases: TGCGCCAGCAGCCACACTCCGAACACCGGGGAGCTGTTTTTT.

This chain uses TRBV28 with TRBJ2-7; perhaps TRBD2 as D (6 bases). Trimming cost V 6 bases and J 4 bases, with 19 bases left between them. CDR3 length: 15 residues. The V gene's germline CDR1 is MDHEN and CDR2 SYDVKM. DNA for the CDR3: TGTGCCAGCAGCCTCGGCGGTAGCGGAATTTACGAGCAGTACTTC. Protein: CASSLGGSGIYEQYF. The whole variable domain, filled in from reference TRBV28 and TRBJ2-7, reads DVKVTQSSRYLVKRTGEKVFLECVQDMDHENMFWYRQDPGLGLRLIYFSYDVKMKEKGDIPEGYSVSREKKERFSLILESASTNQTSMYLCASSLGGSGIYEQYFGPGTRLTVT.

V gene TRBV7-2 combines with J gene TRBJ2-4; TRBD1 or TRBD2 may be the D gene (5 bases each). The CDR3 is 15 amino acids. Germline values: CDR1 SGHTA, CDR2 FQGNSA. Trimming shortened V by 3 bases and J by 1 base, and 10 bases separated the two germline ends. The CDR3 nucleotides are TGTGCCAGCAGCTTCGCTTGGGGGGCCAAAAACATTCAGTACTTC. It codes for CASSFAWGAKNIQYF.

The rearrangement links TRBV28 to TRBJ2-7, with a tentative D call TRBD2 (6 bases). CDR1 and CDR2 from the germline V gene are MDHEN and SYDVKM. The germline V and J ends were trimmed by 6 bases and 4 bases, with 16 bases remaining between them. The CDR3 is 14 residues long. The CDR3 DNA reads TGTGCCAGCAGGCCCGGAGGGGCACTTTACGAGCAGTACTTC. This translates into CASRPGGALYEQYF.

The chain employs TRBV30 and TRBJ2-1, with TRBD1 matching over 7 bases. The trim removed 0 bases at V and 3 bases at J, leaving 5 bases unmatched. In germline, CDR1 is GTSNPN, CDR2 SVGIG (reference sequence). The CDR3 spans 15 residues. CDR3 sequence (DNA): TGTGCCTGGAGTGTATGGTCAGGGGGCTACAATGAGCAGTTCTTC. It encodes CAWSVWSGGYNEQFF.

The rearrangement joins TRBV5-1 to TRBJ1-1; possible D gene TRBD1, 5 bases. Germline CDR1 and CDR2: SGHRS and YFSETQ. The V end was cut by 2 bases, the J end by 7 bases, with 12 bases between. This CDR3 region has 13 residues. CDR3 nucleotides: TGCGCCAGCAGCTTTAGGGGCGCGGTTGAAGCTTTCTTT. Its protein is CASSFRGAVEAFF.

This clone was seen more than once but under ten times. The rearrangement links TRBV28 to TRBJ2-7; the D gene is possibly TRBD1 (5 bases). CDR3 length: 14 residues. Deletions cut 1 base from V and 3 bases from J, with 10 bases between. CDR1 MDHEN and CDR2 SYDVKM come from the germline V gene. The CDR3 reads CASSLSGPVYEQYF. The DNA of the CDR3 is TGTGCCAGCAGTTTATCAGGGCCCGTCTACGAGCAGTACTTC.

The V call is TRBV11-2, the J call TRBJ2-3; TRBD2 matches at 11 bases. Germline lookup yields CDR1 SGHAT and CDR2 FQNNGV. The CDR3 runs to 16 residues. After removal of 5 bases from V and 3 bases from J, the junction contained 7 bases not matched to a gene. The CDR3 region is CASSKTSGSGTDTQYF. The DNA of the CDR3 is TGTGCCAGCAGCAAAACTAGCGGGAGCGGGACAGATACGCAGTATTTT.

The chain couples TRBV2 to TRBJ2-6, with no clear D. The CDR3 length is 14 residues. Looked up from germline, CDR1 is SNHLY and CDR2 is FYNNEI. The V and J ends lost 8 bases and 2 bases respectively, with 10 bases between them. DNA for the CDR3: TGTGCCAGCCTCCAGAGTCCTGGGGCCAACGTCCTGACTTTC. Protein product: CASLQSPGANVLTF.

This sequence joins TRBV7-9 and TRBJ1-4, with D possibly TRBD1 on 5 matching bases. The germline CDR1 and CDR2 sequences are SEHNR and FQNEAQ (reference sequence). Trimming took off 5 bases at V and 8 bases at J, with 18 bases between the two ends. There are 15 residues in the CDR3. CDR3 nucleotide sequence: TGTGCCAGCAGCGTTAACTTGGGGGGATACGAAAAACTGTTTTTT. Protein product: CASSVNLGGYEKLFF.

CDR3 in amino acids: CASSNRDRSSNQPQHF. CDR3 sequence (DNA): TGTGCCAGTAGTAACCGGGACAGGAGTAGCAATCAGCCCCAGCATTTT. This chain joins TRBV19 and TRBJ1-5; 8 nucleotides line up with TRBD1. From germline, CDR1 is LNHDA and CDR2 SQIVND (reference sequence). There are 16 residues in the CDR3. The V gene end was trimmed by 4 bases and the J gene end by 0 bases; junction bases not matched to a gene: 5.

The rearrangement joins TRBV4-3 to TRBJ2-5, with TRBD2 as a possible D gene (5 bases). Trimming pared 1 base from V and 2 bases from J, leaving 20 bases between. CDR3 length equals 18 residues. Germline values: CDR1 LGHNA, CDR2 YSLEER. CDR3 region: CASSQGPGSPAVQETQYF. The CDR3 nucleotides are TGCGCCAGCAGCCAAGGTCCCGGAAGCCCAGCGGTACAAGAGACCCAGTACTTC.

The chain combines TRBV15 with TRBJ1-5, with D uncertain. This CDR3 is built from 14 residues. Germline CDR1 is LNHNV and CDR2 is YYDKDF (reference sequence). V was trimmed by 5 bases and J by 5 bases, leaving 13 bases between them. The CDR3 spells CATSLGSHYQPQHF. CDR3 in DNA: TGTGCCACCAGCTTGGGAAGCCATTATCAGCCCCAGCATTTT. Complete variable domain (other parts from reference TRBV15 and TRBJ1-5): DAMVIQNPRYQVTQFGKPVTLSCSQTLNHNVMYWYQQKSSQAPKLLFHYYDKDFNNEADTPDNFQSRRPNTSFCFLDIRSPGLGDTAMYLCATSLGSHYQPQHFGDGTRLSIL.

This clone was observed a single time. The chain uses TRBV27 and TRBJ1-2; D is possibly TRBD1 (5 bases). Germline V lookup: CDR1 MNHEY, CDR2 SMNVEV (reference sequence). V lost 6 bases and J lost 6, with 20 bases in between. The CDR3 sequence is 15 residues long. The CDR3: CASSPRRAGRDGYTF. The CDR3 region has the DNA TGTGCCAGCAGCCCCCGACGGGCAGGGAGAGATGGCTACACCTTC.

The rearrangement links TRBV25-1 to TRBJ1-2; 8 bases align to TRBD1. V was pared by 4 bases and J by 8 bases, with 12 bases of the junction left unmatched. Germline values: CDR1 MGHDK, CDR2 SYGVNS. The CDR3 runs to 15 residues. This CDR3 reads CASSGKTGAAIGYTF. The CDR3, as DNA: TGTGCCAGCAGTGGAAAGACAGGGGCAGCAATCGGCTACACCTTC.

V usage is TRBV11-1 and J usage is TRBJ2-1; D is undetermined. The CDR3 spans 13 residues. With 3 bases removed from V and 7 bases from J, the gap between germline ends came to 10 bases. Germline V gene lookup returns CDR1 SGHAT and CDR2 FQDESV (reference sequence). CDR3 region: CASSLTGRNEQFF. DNA of the CDR3: TGTGCCAGCAGCTTGACGGGTCGGAATGAGCAGTTCTTC.

The chain carries TRBV30 and TRBJ1-2, with unresolved D. The germline CDR1 and CDR2 sequences are GTSNPN and SVGIG (reference sequence). The V gene lost 3 bases and the J gene lost 0 bases, with 11 bases spanning the gap. The CDR3 has 14 residues. Written as DNA, the CDR3 is TGTGCCTGGAGCCCCAAGCGAGCTAACTATGGCTACACCTTC. Its translation is CAWSPKRANYGYTF.

This clone was detected only once. This rearrangement joins TRBV30 to TRBJ2-3; tentatively, D is TRBD2 (6 bases). V lost 4 bases, J lost 10 bases, and 18 bases lay in between. This CDR3 is 13 amino acids long. Looked up from germline, CDR1 is GTSNPN and CDR2 is SVGIG (reference sequence). As DNA, the CDR3 is TGTGCCTGGACCCCCCAGTTGTCGGGGGCGCAGTATTTT. It yields the protein CAWTPQLSGAQYF.